This T cell receptor beta chain was recorded in a study of long-term antiretroviral therapy in people with HIV. V shed 1 base and J shed 0 bases, with 10 bases lying between them. From germline, CDR1 is MGHRA and CDR2 YSYEKL. CDR3 length: 15 amino acids. About this clone: Its antigen is not identified.

Findings and caveats of the study: Pre-ART expanded clones dominated the repertoire at every time point.

It was version v3.0 of the immunoSEQ assay that was run at survey level. Sequencing was performed with immunoSEQ multiplex PCR; in TCRdb, only in-frame clones are kept and a portion is missing. The data show over 30,000 clones, nearly 90% seen once. The sequences come from unsorted PBMCs, collected 1.1 years after starting antiretroviral therapy. The origin of this receptor is a man between 18 and 35 years old with HIV. The chain combines TRBV4-1 with TRBJ2-7, with D maybe TRBD2 (6 bases). The CDR3 spells CASSQVRGSSYEQYF. In DNA, the CDR3 is TGCGCCAGCAGCCAAGTACGGGGGAGCTCCTACGAGCAGTACTTC.